This TCR beta chain is drawn from a study of technical replicates of blood from several donors. Using immunoSEQ multiplex PCR, the repertoire was profiled, and TCRdb retains in-frame clones only, with some absent. Counted here are 95,000 or so clones, about 95% occurring once; the ten biggest clones make up 0.3% to 0.35%. With 6 bases clipped from V and 7 bases from J, the junction kept 5 bases outside the gene matches. The germline V gene has CDR1 SQVTM and CDR2 ANQGSEA. The CDR3 is made up of 14 amino acids. The table lists this clone with a count of one. The gene calls are TRBV29-1 and TRBJ2-1; 14 bases agree with TRBD2. The sample comprised T cells isolated from PBMCs. The TCR comes from a human donor in good health. The CDR3 DNA follows: TGCAGCGTCGGAGGGACTAGCGGGAGTAATGAGCAGTTCTTC. Its protein is CSVGGTSGSNEQFF.